A single sample is the source of the 3 T cell receptor beta chains below, sequenced in a study of Tregs in tolerant kidney transplant recipients. Profiled with immunoSEQ multiplex PCR; TCRdb holds only in-frame clones, not every one. Of about 110,000 clones in the sample, around 87% are singletons; the top ten hold approximately 0.34%. Sequenced material: CD4+ T cells from blood, taken before the transplant. The source is a human donor who received a combined kidney and bone marrow transplant.

V gene TRBV28 combines with J gene TRBJ1-5; a possible D gene is TRBD1 (5 bases). Trimming left V 3 bases short and J 6 bases short, with 15 bases between. There are 15 residues in the CDR3. Germline V CDR1 and CDR2: MDHEN, SYDVKM. CDR3 bases: TGTGCCAGCAGTTTGGCCAGGGTCAAGATTCAGCCCCAGCATTTT. Translating gives CASSLARVKIQPQHF. Full variable domain (remainder filled in from reference TRBV28 and TRBJ1-5): DVKVTQSSRYLVKRTGEKVFLECVQDMDHENMFWYRQDPGLGLRLIYFSYDVKMKEKGDIPEGYSVSREKKERFSLILESASTNQTSMYLCASSLARVKIQPQHFGDGTRLSIL.

CDR3 nucleotide sequence: TGTGCCAGCAGCTTAGGGTTCGGACAGGTTCCCTACAATGAGCAGTTCTTC. It is translated as CASSLGFGQVPYNEQFF. The chain employs TRBV7-8 and TRBJ2-1; 7 bases are a match to TRBD1. This CDR3 has 17 residues. Germline V gene data show CDR1 as SGHVS and CDR2 as FQNEAQ. After removal of 1 base from V and 2 bases from J, the junction contained 8 bases not matched to a gene.

The J gene is TRBJ2-7, the V gene TRBV7-2, with a weak D call TRBD1 (6 bases). CDR1 is SGHTA and CDR2 is FQGNSA in the germline V gene. V lost 5 bases and J lost 2, with 10 bases in between. The CDR3 has 13 amino acids. CDR3 in amino acids: CASSPNRAYEQYF. The CDR3 DNA reads as TGTGCCAGCAGCCCCAACAGGGCCTACGAGCAGTACTTC.